This TCR beta chain appears in the sequencing data of a study of blood T cell repertoires in COVID-19. Whole-study context: From the United States, Italy and Spain came samples of acute and convalescent COVID-19.

The CDR3 is 13 amino acids. Germline V gene data show CDR1 as MNHEY and CDR2 as SMNVEV (reference sequence). Trimming cost V 2 bases and J 10 bases, with 9 bases left between them. Profiled with immunoSEQ multiplex PCR; TCRdb holds only in-frame clones, not every one. The sample consists of 65,000 to 95,000 clones, approximately 90% of them appearing once. The sample consisted of peripheral blood. This chain joins TRBV27 and TRBJ1-6; unclear D gene. The TCR was taken from a man aged 45 to 65 with active COVID-19. The CDR3 protein is CASSLSVTSPLHF. As DNA, the CDR3 is TGTGCCAGCAGTTTAAGCGTGACCTCACCCCTCCACTTT.